Below are 14 T cell receptor beta chains sequenced from a single sample in a study of blood T cell repertoires in COVID-19 (dated by TCRdb to about 2020). The library was produced with the immunoSEQ multiplex PCR assay. Entries here come from immuneACCESS through TCRdb and include only in-frame sequences with V and J called. Some clones fail to appear in such tables; in the studies checked, an unresolved V gene covers under half of the shortfall, and the cause of the remainder is unknown. The table for this sample lists about 300,000 clones; around 90% of them were counted only once. Approximately 5% of the sample is in the top ten clones. Sequences were obtained from PBMCs or T cells enriched from blood (not recorded which). Every receptor here comes from a woman in her 30s who had recovered from COVID-19.

The V gene is TRBV21-1, the J gene TRBJ2-3; TRBD1 reflects the table's D call only, with no check against the DNA. TRBV21-1 is recorded as a pseudogene. The CDR3 has 16 residues. The CDR3 sequence: CASSKAQGASTDTQYF. The DNA of the CDR3 is TGTGCCAGCAGCAAAGCTCAGGGGGCTAGCACAGATACGCAGTATTTT.

This chain uses TRBV2 with TRBJ1-2; 9 bases map to TRBD1. The CDR3 sequence is 13 residues long. Germline CDR1 and CDR2: SNHLY and FYNNEI. Trimming cost V 3 bases and J 8 bases; bases outside gene matches: 4. As DNA, the CDR3 is TGTGCCAGCAGTGAGAGGGACAGGGACGGCTACACCTTC. It encodes CASSERDRDGYTF.

V usage is TRBV11-2 and J usage is TRBJ2-1; 7 bases are a match to TRBD1. The CDR3 totals 15 residues. Per germline, CDR1 SGHAT and CDR2 FQNNGV. V lost 5 bases to trimming and J lost 0 bases; unmatched junction nucleotides: 4. The CDR3 loop reads CASSQGQSSYNEQFF. CDR3 in DNA: TGTGCCAGCAGCCAGGGACAGAGCTCCTACAATGAGCAGTTCTTC. The variable domain in full, completed from reference TRBV11-2 and TRBJ2-1, reads EAGVAQSPRYKIIEKRQSVAFWCNPISGHATLYWYQQILGQGPKLLIQFQNNGVVDDSQLPKDRFSAERLKGVDSTLKIQPAKLEDSAVYLCASSQGQSSYNEQFFGPGTRLTVL.

This rearrangement joins TRBV27 to TRBJ1-5; D is unclear. Trimming cost V 5 bases and J 0 bases, with 11 bases left between them. This CDR3 comprises 15 residues. CDR1 MNHEY and CDR2 SMNVEV come from the germline V gene (reference sequence). CDR3 coding DNA: TGTGCCAGCAGTCCAAACTCTTATAGCAATCAGCCCCAGCATTTT. Translated, it gives CASSPNSYSNQPQHF.

This rearrangement joins TRBV29-1 to TRBJ1-2; D is unresolved. The CDR3 has 12 amino acids. From germline, CDR1 is SQVTM and CDR2 ANQGSEA. V was cut by 3 bases and J by 0 bases, with 5 bases left in between. CDR3 DNA sequence: TGCAGCGTTGACGGAGCTAACTATGGCTACACCTTC. It yields the protein CSVDGANYGYTF.

The chain links TRBV15 to TRBJ2-7; TRBD1 agrees at 7 bases. Germline CDR1 and CDR2: LNHNV and YYDKDF (reference sequence). V dropped 1 base and J dropped 4; count of bases not matched to a gene: 10. The CDR3 covers 16 residues. In nucleotides, the CDR3 is TGTGCCACCAGCAGAGTCCCTCCGAGACAGGGTTACGAGCAGTACTTC. Its protein product is CATSRVPPRQGYEQYF.

The rearrangement links TRBV6-6 to TRBJ1-2; TRBD1 aligns across 10 bases. The CDR3 length is 16 residues. V lost 2 bases and J lost 4; bases outside the gene matches: 7. The germline gives CDR1 MNHNY, CDR2 SVGAGI (reference sequence). The CDR3 protein is CASSYGTGVSGYGYTF. The CDR3 DNA sequence: TGTGCCAGCAGTTACGGGACAGGGGTCTCGGGCTATGGCTACACCTTC.

V and J are TRBV10-3 and TRBJ1-6; D call uncertain. The V gene's germline CDR1 is ENHRY and CDR2 SYGVKD. The CDR3 runs to 13 residues. V lost 10 bases and J 7 bases, leaving 14 bases between the germline ends. This chain's CDR3 is CATHPTANSPLHF. In DNA, the CDR3 is TGTGCCACCCACCCCACAGCCAATTCACCCCTCCACTTT.

The V call is TRBV5-1, the J call TRBJ1-6, with a weak D call TRBD1 (5 bases). The V gene's germline CDR1 is SGHRS and CDR2 YFSETQ. V was clipped by 5 bases and J by 8 bases, with 11 bases between them. The CDR3 sequence is 13 residues long. CDR3 in amino acids: CASREGRDSPLHF. CDR3 sequence (DNA): TGCGCCAGCAGGGAGGGACGAGATTCACCCCTCCACTTT.

The chain recombines TRBV12-3 or TRBV12-4 with TRBJ1-3; D is undetermined. Trimming took off 9 bases at V and 0 bases at J, with 9 bases between the two ends. This CDR3 is built from 13 residues. This CDR3 reads CASSDNSGNTIYF. In DNA, the CDR3 is TGTGCCAGTTCAGACAACTCTGGAAACACCATATATTTT.

The rearrangement links TRBV14 to TRBJ2-2; TRBD2 matches at 8 bases. Unmatched junction bases numbered 1, after V lost 0 bases and J lost 4 bases. This CDR3 is 15 amino acids long. Germline V gene data show CDR1 as SGHDN and CDR2 as FVKESK. CDR3 sequence: CASSQEAGVTGELFF. CDR3 coding DNA: TGTGCCAGCAGCCAAGAAGCGGGGGTCACCGGGGAGCTGTTTTTT. Variable domain in full (rest from reference TRBV14 and TRBJ2-2): EAGVTQFPSHSVIEKGQTVTLRCDPISGHDNLYWYRRVMGKEIKFLLHFVKESKQDESGMPNNRFLAERTGGTYSTLKVQPAELEDSGVYFCASSQEAGVTGELFFGEGSRLTVL.

The chain combines TRBV7-2 with TRBJ1-1; 8 bases agree with TRBD1. The CDR3 consists of 14 residues. Germline loops: CDR1 SGHTA, CDR2 FQGNSA. J was trimmed by 3 bases and V by 8 bases; bases with no gene match: 8. CDR3 amino acids: CASAQQGGDTEAFF. In DNA form, the CDR3 reads TGTGCCAGCGCTCAACAGGGGGGAGACACTGAAGCTTTCTTT.

V and J are TRBV27 and TRBJ1-6; no clear D. This CDR3 contains 19 residues. The V end was cut by 8 bases, the J end by 3 bases, with 26 bases between. Germline V lookup: CDR1 MNHEY, CDR2 SMNVEV (reference sequence). Written as DNA, the CDR3 is TGTGCCAGCGCGCCACTTTACCCCGGGGTGACGGGCTATAATTCACCCCTCCACTTT. Protein: CASAPLYPGVTGYNSPLHF.

The V and J genes are TRBV3-1 (or the pseudogene TRBV3-2) and TRBJ1-6; D is unresolved. Germline V gives CDR1 LGHDT, CDR2 YNNKEL (reference sequence). The germline V and J ends were trimmed by 5 bases and 5 bases, with 10 bases remaining between them. The CDR3 is 14 amino acids. The CDR3 bases are TGTGCCAGCAGCAATGGCGGCGATAATTCACCCCTCCACTTT. This sequence encodes CASSNGGDNSPLHF.